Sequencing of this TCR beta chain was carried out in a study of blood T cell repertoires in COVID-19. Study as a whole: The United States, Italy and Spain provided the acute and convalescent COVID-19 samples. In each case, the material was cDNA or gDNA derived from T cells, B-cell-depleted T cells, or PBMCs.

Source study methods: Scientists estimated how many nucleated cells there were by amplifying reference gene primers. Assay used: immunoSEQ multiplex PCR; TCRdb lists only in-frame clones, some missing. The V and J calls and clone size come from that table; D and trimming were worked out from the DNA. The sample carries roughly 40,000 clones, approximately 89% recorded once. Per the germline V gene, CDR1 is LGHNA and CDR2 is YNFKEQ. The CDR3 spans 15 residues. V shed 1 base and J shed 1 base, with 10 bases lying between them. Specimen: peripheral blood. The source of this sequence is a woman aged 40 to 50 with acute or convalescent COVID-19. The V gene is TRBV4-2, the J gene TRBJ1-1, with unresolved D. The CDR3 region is CASSQGVERNTEAFF. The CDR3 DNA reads TGTGCCAGCAGCCAAGGGGTGGAGAGGAACACTGAAGCTTTCTTT.